The TCR beta chain under discussion was sequenced for a study of response to subunit inactivated influenza vaccine (dated by TCRdb to 2017 to 2018). With regard to the full study: To follow how T cells responded to a trivalent subunit inactivated influenza vaccine, the researchers relied on deep quantitative profiling of the T cell receptor repertoire. Study-wide conclusions, independent of this receptor: The authors suggested that each seasonal influenza vaccination may recruit only a limited number of new T cells.

The CDR3, cysteine through phenylalanine, is 15 amino acids long. The sequence is cut down to CDR3 DNA, 45 bases in frame from base 1. Sequences SGHRS (CDR1) and YFSETQ (CDR2) are obtained from the germline V gene. V loses 2 bases at its end and J loses 1 base; junction bases beyond the gene matches: 4. Receptor amplification or capture employed RT-PCR. Sequencing used an Illumina HiSeq 2500. The public reads were reanalyzed by TCRdb: fastp trimming at Q25, MiXCR alignment, in-frame beta chains only. CDR3 protein duplicates are merged, each entry listing the most common genes and DNA. This sample is represented by around 540,000 distinct CDR3 sequences; approximately 10% of them were singletons. The ten largest clones take up about 10% of the sample. This clonotype appeared a few times. There is no known antigen for this receptor. Base qualities are not at hand, and no much larger clone is one base apart.

The TCR originated in a man aged 50 to 60 who received an inactivated influenza vaccine. Donor details come from another sample of the same person, matched by shared clones. The specimen was PBMCs from blood, collected on the day of vaccination. The rearranged segments are TRBV5-1 and TRBJ1-2, and 8 junctional nucleotides match TRBD1. The CDR3 loop reads CASSFGQGVNYGYTF. In nucleotide form, the sequence is TGCGCCAGCAGCTTTGGACAGGGCGTTAACTATGGCTACACCTTC.